The text below deals with one TCR beta chain. The antigen remains undetermined. The entry originates in a study of CD8 T cells in Susac syndrome. Study-wide results and caveats: An acknowledgment was made by the study that its TCR sequencing and HLA analysis involved relatively few individuals.

Trimming removed 0 bases at V and 3 bases at J, with 15 bases between. CDR1 MNHEY and CDR2 SVGAGI come from the germline V gene. The length of the CDR3 is 17 residues. Reverse transcription of about 0.45 to 1 ug RNA was performed with random hexamers. The immunoSEQ assay covered 54 Vbeta and 13 Jbeta segments for CDR3. TCRdb used MiXCR to reprocess the immunoSEQ multiplex PCR reads, holding one entry per CDR3 protein. The sample has 90,000 or so distinct CDR3 sequences, 85% to 95% seen once. The TCR originated in a human donor in good health. V usage is TRBV6-5 and J usage is TRBJ2-1; D gene ambiguous. Sequenced sample: CD8+ T cells from PBMCs. The CDR3 loop reads CASSYSVAGLGYNEQFF. The CDR3 DNA reads TGTGCCAGCAGTTACTCTGTGGCAGGCTTGGGCTACAATGAGCAGTTCTTC.